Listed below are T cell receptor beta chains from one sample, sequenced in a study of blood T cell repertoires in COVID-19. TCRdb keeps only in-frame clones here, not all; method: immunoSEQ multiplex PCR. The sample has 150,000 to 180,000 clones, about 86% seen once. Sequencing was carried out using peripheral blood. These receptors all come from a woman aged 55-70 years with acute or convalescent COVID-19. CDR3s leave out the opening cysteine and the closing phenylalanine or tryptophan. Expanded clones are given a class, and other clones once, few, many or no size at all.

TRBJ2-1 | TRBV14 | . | ASSRLRSSYNEQF
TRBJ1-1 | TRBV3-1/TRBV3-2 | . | ASSQEGTGSLAF
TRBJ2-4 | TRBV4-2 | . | ASSQDWGGTTKNIQY
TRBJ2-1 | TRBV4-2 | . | ASSQSSGGLVPYNEQF
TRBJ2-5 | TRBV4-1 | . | ASGTGAGRRETQY
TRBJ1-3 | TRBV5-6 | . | ASSRQVPSGNTIY
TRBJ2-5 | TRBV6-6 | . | ASSINRGQGETQY
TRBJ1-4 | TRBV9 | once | ASSGGQGGGEKLF
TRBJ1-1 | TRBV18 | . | ASSPLAGLTNTEAF
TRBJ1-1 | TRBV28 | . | ASSQTGGAYTEAF
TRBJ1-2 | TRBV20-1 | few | SARGPGGYT
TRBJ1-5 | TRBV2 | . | ASRVGTGVGQPQH
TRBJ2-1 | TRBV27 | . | ASRSDRGLTNEQF
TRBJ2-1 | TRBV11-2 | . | ASSWTSGGAYNEQF
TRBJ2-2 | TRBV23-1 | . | ASSHPPQVGNTGELF
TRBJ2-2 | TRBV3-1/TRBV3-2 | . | ASSRPGQVSGELF
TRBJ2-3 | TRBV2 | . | ATKGQGGTDTQY
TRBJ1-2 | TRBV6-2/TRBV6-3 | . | ASSLGQPIQGYT
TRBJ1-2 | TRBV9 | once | ASSFASGGPGYT
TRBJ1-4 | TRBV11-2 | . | ASSYAGLTNEKLF
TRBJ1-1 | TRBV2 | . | ASSLGLMNTEAF
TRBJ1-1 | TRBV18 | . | ASSPRKQGGTEAF
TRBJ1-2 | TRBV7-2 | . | ASSLDSYGYT
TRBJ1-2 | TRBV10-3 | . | AISETDYLNGYT
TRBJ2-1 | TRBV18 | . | ASSAYRDGRNEQF
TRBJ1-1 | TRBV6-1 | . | ASSEFAGGRRTEAF
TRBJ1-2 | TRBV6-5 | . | ASSSGTGYGYGYT
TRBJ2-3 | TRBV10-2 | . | ASSERGGGASTDTQY
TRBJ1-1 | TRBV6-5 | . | ASKLTGGSTEAF
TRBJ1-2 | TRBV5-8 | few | ASSLAGDRGD
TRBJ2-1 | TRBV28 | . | ASSTRVVAGGNEQF
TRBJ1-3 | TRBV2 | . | ASTFQAQGNTIY
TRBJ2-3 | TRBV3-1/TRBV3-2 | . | ASNQQGTTDTQY
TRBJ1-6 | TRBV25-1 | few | ASSTGVWNSPLH
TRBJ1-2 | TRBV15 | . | ATSRMTGAQVGNYGYT
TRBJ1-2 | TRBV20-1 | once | SASLDRGSYGYT
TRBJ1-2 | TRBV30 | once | AWRQAIGYT